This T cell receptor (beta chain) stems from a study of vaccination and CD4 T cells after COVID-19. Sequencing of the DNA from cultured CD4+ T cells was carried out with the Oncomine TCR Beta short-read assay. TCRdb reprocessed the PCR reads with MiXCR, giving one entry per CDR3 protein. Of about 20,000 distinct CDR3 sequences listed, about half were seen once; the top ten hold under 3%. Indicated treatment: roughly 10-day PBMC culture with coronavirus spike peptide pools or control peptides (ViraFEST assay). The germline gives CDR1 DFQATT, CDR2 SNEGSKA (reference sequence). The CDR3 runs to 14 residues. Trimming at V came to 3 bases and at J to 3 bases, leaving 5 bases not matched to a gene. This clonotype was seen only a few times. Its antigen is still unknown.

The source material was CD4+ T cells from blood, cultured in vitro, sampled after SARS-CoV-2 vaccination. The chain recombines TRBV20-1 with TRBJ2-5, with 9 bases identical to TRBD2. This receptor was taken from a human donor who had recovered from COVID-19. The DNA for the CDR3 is TGCAGTGCTAGTCCTAGCGGGGATGAAGAGACCCAGTACTTC. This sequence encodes CSASPSGDEETQYF.